This TCR beta chain was recovered during a study of T cell changes during pregnancy in multiple sclerosis (dated by TCRdb to about 2019). With respect to the entire study: Changes in the T cell repertoire over the course of pregnancy were examined in this study in women with multiple sclerosis.

Trimmed from V: 4 bases; trimmed from J: 2 bases; junction bases lacking a gene match: 4. Reading from cysteine to phenylalanine, the CDR3 counts 16 amino acids. The only DNA kept is the CDR3, 48 bases in frame from the first base. Taken from the germline V gene (reference sequence), the CDR1 and CDR2 loops are SGHNT and YYREEE. Library method: the immunoSEQ multiplex PCR assay. TCRdb provides this immuneACCESS table in a form limited to in-frame rearrangements. Some clones are lacking; in checked studies, under half of them reflect an unresolved V gene, and why the rest are absent is not known. The sample table contains 65,000 to 95,000 clones; only one count was recorded for 94% of them. The ten largest clones capture around 0.97% of the sample. A note on this clone: Its antigen remains unidentified. The input lacks base qualities; no much larger clone sits a single base away.

The TCR was taken from a female donor in good health, enrolled as a control in a pregnancy study. Recombination connected TRBV5-4 to TRBJ2-3; 13 bases in between match TRBD2. The specimen was peripheral blood, collected in the second trimester of pregnancy. The nucleotides are TGTGCCAGCAGCACGGGACTAGCGGGGACCACAGATACGCAGTATTTT. This gives the protein CASSTGLAGTTDTQYF.